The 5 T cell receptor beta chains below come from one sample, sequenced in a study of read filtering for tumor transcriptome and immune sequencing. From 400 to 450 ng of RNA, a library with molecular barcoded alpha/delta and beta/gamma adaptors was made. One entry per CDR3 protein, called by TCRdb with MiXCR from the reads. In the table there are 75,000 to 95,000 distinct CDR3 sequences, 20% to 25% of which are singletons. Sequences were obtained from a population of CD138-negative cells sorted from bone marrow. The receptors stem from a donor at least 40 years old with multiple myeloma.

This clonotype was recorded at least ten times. CDR3 sequence (DNA): TGCAGTGCTGTGACAGGGGACTATAATTCACCCCTCCACTTT. Translated, it gives CSAVTGDYNSPLHF. The V and J genes are TRBV20-1 and TRBJ1-6, with 8 bases lining up with TRBD1. V gave up 5 bases and J gave up 3 bases; unmatched junction bases: 3. Germline lookup yields CDR1 DFQATT and CDR2 SNEGSKA (reference sequence). The length of the CDR3 is 14 residues.

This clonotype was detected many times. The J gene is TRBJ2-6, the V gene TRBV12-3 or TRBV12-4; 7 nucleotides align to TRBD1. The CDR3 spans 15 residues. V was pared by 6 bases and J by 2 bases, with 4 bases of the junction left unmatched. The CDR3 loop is CASRYRGTGANVLTF. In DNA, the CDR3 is TGTGCCAGCAGATACAGGGGCACTGGGGCCAACGTCCTGACTTTC.

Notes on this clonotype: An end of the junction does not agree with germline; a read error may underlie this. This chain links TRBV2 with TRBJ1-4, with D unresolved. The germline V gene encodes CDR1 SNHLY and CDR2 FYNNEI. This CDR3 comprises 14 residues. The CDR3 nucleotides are TGTGCCTGCAGTGTGAGACTCATTAATGAAAAACTGTTTTTT. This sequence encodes CACSVRLINEKLFF.

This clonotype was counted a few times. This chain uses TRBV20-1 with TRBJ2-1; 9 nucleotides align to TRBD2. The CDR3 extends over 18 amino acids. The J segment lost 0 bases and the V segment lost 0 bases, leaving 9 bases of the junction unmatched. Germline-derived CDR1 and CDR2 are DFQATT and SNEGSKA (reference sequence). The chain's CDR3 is CSARDIGGGGSSYNEQFF. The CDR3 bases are TGCAGTGCTAGAGATATTGGCGGGGGGGGAAGCTCCTACAATGAGCAGTTCTTC.

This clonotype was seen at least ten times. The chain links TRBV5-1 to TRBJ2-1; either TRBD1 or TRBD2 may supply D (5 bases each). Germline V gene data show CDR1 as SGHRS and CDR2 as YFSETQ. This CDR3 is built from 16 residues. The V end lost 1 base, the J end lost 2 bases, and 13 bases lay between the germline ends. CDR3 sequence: CASSLLRGHPYNEQFF. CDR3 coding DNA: TGCGCCAGCAGCTTGCTACGGGGCCACCCCTACAATGAGCAGTTCTTC. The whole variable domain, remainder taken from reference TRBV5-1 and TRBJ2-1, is KAGVTQTPRYLIKTRGQQVTLSCSPISGHRSVSWYQQTPGQGLQFLFEYFSETQRNKGNFPGRFSGRQFSNSRSEMNVSTLELGDSALYLCASSLLRGHPYNEQFFGPGTRLTVL.